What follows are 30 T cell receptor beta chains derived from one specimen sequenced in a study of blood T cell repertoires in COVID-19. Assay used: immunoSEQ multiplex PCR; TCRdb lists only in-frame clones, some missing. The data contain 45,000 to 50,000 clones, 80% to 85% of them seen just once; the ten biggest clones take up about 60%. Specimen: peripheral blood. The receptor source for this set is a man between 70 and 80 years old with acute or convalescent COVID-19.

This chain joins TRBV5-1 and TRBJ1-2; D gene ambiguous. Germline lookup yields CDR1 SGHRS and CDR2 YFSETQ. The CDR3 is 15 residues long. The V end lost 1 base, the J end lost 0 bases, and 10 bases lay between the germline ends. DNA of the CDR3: TGCGCCAGCAGCTTGTCTAACGGAGCTAACTATGGCTACACCTTC. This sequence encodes CASSLSNGANYGYTF.

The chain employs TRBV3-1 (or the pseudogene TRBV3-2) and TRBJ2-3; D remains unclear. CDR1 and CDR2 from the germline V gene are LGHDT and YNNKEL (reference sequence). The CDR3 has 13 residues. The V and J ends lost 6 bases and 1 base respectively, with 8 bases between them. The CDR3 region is CASSPSGTDTQYF. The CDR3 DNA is TGTGCCAGCAGTCCGTCTGGCACAGATACGCAGTATTTT.

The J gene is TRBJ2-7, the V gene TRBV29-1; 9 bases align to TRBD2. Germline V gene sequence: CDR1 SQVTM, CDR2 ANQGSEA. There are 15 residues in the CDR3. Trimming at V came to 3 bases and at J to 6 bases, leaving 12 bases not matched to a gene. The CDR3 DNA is TGCAGCGTTGAGAAATGGGGCGGGAGGGCCCTCGAGCAGTACTTC. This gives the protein CSVEKWGGRALEQYF.

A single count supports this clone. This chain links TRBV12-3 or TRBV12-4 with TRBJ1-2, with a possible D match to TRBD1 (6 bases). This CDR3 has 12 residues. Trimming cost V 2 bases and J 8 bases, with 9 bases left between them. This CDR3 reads CASSLNREGYTF. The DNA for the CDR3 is TGTGCCAGCAGTTTAAACAGGGAAGGCTACACCTTC.

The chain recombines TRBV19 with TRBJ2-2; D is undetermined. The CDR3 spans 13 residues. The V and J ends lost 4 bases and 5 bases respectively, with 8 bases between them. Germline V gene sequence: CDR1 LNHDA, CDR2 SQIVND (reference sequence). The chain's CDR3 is CASSKQNTGELFF. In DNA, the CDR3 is TGTGCCAGTAGTAAACAGAATACCGGGGAGCTGTTTTTT.

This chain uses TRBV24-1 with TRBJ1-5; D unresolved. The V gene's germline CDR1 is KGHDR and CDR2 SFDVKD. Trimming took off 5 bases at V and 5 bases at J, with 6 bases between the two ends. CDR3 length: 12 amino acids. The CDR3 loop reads CATSGLDQPQHF. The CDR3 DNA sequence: TGTGCCACCAGTGGTCTAGATCAGCCCCAGCATTTT.

CDR3 residues: CASSYSRRLGHGYTF. CDR3 sequence (DNA): TGTGCCAGCAGTTACTCTCGTCGACTAGGGCATGGCTACACCTTC. The chain links TRBV6-5 to TRBJ1-2; D gene uncertain. Trimming took 0 bases from V and 6 from J, leaving 14 bases between them. The germline V gene encodes CDR1 MNHEY and CDR2 SVGAGI. This CDR3 has 15 residues.

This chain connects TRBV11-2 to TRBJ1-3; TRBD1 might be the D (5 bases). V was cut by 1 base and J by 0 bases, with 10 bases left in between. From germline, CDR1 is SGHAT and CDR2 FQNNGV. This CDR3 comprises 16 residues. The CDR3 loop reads CASSLGRGSSGNTIYF. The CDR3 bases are TGTGCCAGCAGCTTAGGCCGGGGGAGCTCTGGAAACACCATATATTTT.

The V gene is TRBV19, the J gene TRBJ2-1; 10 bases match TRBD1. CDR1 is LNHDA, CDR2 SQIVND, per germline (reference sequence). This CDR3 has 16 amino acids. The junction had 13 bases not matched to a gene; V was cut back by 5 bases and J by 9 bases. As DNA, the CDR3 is TGTGCCAGTAGTCCCACGGGACAGGGGATAGAGGGTGAGCAGTTCTTC. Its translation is CASSPTGQGIEGEQFF.

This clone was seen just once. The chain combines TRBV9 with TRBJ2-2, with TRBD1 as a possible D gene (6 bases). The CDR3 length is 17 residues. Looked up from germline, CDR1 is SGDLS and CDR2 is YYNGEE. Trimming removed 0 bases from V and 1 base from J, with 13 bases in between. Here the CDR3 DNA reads TGTGCCAGCAGCGTAGCTACAATAGGGGGGAACACCGGGGAGCTGTTTTTT. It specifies CASSVATIGGNTGELFF.

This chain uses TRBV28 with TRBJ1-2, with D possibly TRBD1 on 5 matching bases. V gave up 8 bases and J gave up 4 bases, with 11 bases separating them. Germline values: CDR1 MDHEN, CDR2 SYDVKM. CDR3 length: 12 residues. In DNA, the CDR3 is TGTGCCAGCTATACGACAGTCTATGGCTACACCTTC. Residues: CASYTTVYGYTF.

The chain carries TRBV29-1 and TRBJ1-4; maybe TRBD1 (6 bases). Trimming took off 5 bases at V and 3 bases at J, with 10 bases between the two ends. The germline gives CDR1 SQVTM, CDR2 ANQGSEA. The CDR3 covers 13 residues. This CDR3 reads CSVQQGPNEKLFF. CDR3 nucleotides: TGCAGCGTTCAACAGGGACCTAATGAAAAACTGTTTTTT.

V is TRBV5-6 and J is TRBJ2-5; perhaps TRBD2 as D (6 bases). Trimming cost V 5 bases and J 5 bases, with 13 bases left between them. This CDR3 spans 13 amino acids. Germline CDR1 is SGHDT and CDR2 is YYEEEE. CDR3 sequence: CASSRTEGETQYF. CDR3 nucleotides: TGTGCCAGCAGTAGGACGGAGGGGGAGACCCAGTACTTC.

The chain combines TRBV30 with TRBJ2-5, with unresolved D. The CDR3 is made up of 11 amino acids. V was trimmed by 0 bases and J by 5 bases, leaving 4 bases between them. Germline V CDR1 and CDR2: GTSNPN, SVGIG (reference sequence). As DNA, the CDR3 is TGTGCCTGGAGTGTACGGGAGACCCAGTACTTC. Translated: CAWSVRETQYF. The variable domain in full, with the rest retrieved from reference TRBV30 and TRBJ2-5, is SQTIHQWPATLVQPVGSPLSLECTVEGTSNPNLYWYRQAAGRGLQLLFYSVGIGQISSEVPQNLSASRPQDRQFILSSKKLLLSDSGFYLCAWSVRETQYFGPGTRLLVL.

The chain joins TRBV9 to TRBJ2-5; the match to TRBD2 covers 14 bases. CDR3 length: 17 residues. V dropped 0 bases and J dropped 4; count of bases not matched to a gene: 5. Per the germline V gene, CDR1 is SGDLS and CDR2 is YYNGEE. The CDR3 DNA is TGTGCCAGCAGCGTAGGACTAGCGGGGGGGCCTGGAGAGACCCAGTACTTC. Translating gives CASSVGLAGGPGETQYF.

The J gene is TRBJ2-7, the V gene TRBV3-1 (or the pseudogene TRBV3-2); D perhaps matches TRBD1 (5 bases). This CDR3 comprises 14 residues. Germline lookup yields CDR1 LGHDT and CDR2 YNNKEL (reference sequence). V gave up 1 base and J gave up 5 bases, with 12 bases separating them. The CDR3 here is CASSQGQGINEQYF. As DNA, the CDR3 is TGTGCCAGCAGCCAAGGGCAGGGCATTAACGAGCAGTACTTC.

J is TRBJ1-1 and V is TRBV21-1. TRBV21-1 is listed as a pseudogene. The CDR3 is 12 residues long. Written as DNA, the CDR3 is TGTGCCAGCAGCGGAGGGCAGTCTGAAGCTTTCTTT. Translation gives CASSGGQSEAFF.

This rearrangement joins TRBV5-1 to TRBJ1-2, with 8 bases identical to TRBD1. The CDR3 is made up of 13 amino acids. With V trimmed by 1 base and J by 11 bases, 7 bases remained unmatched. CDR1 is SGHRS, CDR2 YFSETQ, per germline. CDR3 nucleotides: TGCGCCAGCAGCTTGAGCGGACAGGGTGCGTACACCTTC. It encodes CASSLSGQGAYTF.

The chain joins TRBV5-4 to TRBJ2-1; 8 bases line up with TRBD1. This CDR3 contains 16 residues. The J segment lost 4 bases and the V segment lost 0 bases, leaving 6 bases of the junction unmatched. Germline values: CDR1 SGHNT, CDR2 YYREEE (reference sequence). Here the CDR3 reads CASSLGGRGLYNEQFF. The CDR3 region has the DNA TGTGCCAGCAGCTTGGGAGGCAGGGGGCTTTACAATGAGCAGTTCTTC. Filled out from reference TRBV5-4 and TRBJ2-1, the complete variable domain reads ETGVTQSPTHLIKTRGQQVTLRCSSQSGHNTVSWYQQALGQGPQFIFQYYREEENGRGNFPPRFSGLQFPNYSSELNVNALELDDSALYLCASSLGGRGLYNEQFFGPGTRLTVL.

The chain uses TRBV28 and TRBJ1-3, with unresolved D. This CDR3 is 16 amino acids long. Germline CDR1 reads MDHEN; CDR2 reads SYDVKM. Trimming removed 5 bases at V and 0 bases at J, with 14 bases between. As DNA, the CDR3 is TGTGCCAGCAGTCCCGAGGGTGGCACCTCTGGAAACACCATATATTTT. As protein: CASSPEGGTSGNTIYF.

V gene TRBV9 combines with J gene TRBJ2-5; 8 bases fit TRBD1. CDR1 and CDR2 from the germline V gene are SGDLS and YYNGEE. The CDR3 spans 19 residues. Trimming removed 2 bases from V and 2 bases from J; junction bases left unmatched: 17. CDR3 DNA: TGTGCCAGCAGCGTGGCGATATACCCAGGGACAGGCGAACAAGAGACCCAGTACTTC. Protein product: CASSVAIYPGTGEQETQYF.

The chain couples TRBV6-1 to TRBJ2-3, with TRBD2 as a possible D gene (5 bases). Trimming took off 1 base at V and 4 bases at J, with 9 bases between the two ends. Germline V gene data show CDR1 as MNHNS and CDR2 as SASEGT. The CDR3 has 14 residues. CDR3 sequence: CASSEGLAADTQYF. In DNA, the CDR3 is TGTGCCAGCAGTGAAGGGCTAGCCGCAGATACGCAGTATTTT.

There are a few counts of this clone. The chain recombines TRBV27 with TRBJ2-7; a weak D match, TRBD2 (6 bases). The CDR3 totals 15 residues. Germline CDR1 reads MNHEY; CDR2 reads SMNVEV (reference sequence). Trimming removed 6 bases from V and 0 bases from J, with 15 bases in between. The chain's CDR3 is CASRKLATSSYEQYF. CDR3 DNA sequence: TGTGCCAGCAGGAAACTAGCAACGAGCTCCTACGAGCAGTACTTC.

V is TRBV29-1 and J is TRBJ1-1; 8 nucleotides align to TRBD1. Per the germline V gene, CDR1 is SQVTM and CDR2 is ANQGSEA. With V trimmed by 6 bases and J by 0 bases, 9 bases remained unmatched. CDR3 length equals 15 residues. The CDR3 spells CSVAGQANLNTEAFF. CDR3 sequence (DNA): TGCAGCGTCGCGGGACAGGCCAACCTGAACACTGAAGCTTTCTTT.

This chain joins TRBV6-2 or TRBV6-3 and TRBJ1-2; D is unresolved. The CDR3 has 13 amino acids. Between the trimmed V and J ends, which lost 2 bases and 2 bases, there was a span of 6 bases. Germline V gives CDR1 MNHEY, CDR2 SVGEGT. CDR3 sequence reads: CASSYESNYGYTF. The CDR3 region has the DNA TGTGCCAGCAGTTACGAGTCCAACTATGGCTACACCTTC.

CDR3 coding DNA: TGTGCCAGCAGCCAAGCCCAGTGGGGAAACACCATATATTTT. This translates into CASSQAQWGNTIYF. The rearrangement uses TRBV3-1 (or the pseudogene TRBV3-2) and TRBJ1-3; D is undetermined. CDR1 and CDR2 (germline): LGHDT, YNNKEL (reference sequence). Trimming removed 1 base at V and 4 bases at J, with 8 bases between. CDR3 length: 14 residues.

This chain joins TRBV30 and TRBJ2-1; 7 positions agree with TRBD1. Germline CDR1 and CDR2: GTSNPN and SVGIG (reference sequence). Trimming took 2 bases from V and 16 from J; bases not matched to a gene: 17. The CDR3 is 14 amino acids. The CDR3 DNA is TGTGCCTGGAGTACTCAAGGGGGTGCAGGGGGAAGCTTCTTC. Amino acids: CAWSTQGGAGGSFF.

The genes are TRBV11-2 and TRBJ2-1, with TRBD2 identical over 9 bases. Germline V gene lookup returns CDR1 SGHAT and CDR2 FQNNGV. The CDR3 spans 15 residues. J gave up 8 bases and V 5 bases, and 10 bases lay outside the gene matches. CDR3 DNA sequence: TGTGCCAGCAGCGCCTCGGGCGGGAGGGCCGATGAGCAGTTCTTC. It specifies CASSASGGRADEQFF.

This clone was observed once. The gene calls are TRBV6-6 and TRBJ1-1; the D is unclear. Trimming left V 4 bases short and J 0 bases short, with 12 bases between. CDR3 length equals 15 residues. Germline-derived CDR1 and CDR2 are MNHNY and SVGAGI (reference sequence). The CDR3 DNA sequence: TGTGCCAGCAGTTCTAAGTCACAGCTGAACACTGAAGCTTTCTTT. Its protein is CASSSKSQLNTEAFF.

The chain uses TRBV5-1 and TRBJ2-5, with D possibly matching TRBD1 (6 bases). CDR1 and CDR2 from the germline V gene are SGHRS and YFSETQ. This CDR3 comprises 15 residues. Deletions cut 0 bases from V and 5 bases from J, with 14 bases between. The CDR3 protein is CASSLGPTGGETQYF. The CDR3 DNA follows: TGCGCCAGCAGCTTGGGACCGACAGGCGGGGAGACCCAGTACTTC.